The TCR beta chain under discussion was sequenced for a study of blood T cells in healthy people across ages. This CDR3 region has 13 residues. V lost 4 bases, J lost 1 base, and 7 bases lay in between. Germline V lookup: CDR1 SGHDN, CDR2 FVKESK. It was with a sample-barcoded 5' primer and a J-beta primer mix that a second PCR of roughly 7 to 12 cycles was run. One entry per CDR3 protein results from TCRdb running MiXCR on the 5' RACE reads. Of over 600,000 distinct CDR3 sequences detected, 45% to 70% appear once; the ten largest clones hold around a quarter. Every donor provided around 9.3 milliliters of peripheral blood.

The chain recombines TRBV14 with TRBJ2-5, with D possibly TRBD2 on 5 matching bases. The origin of this receptor is a man aged 35-49 years in good health. Source material: blood. The CDR3 sequence: CASSRGFQETQYF. CDR3 DNA sequence: TGTGCCAGCAGCCGAGGGTTCCAAGAGACCCAGTACTTC.